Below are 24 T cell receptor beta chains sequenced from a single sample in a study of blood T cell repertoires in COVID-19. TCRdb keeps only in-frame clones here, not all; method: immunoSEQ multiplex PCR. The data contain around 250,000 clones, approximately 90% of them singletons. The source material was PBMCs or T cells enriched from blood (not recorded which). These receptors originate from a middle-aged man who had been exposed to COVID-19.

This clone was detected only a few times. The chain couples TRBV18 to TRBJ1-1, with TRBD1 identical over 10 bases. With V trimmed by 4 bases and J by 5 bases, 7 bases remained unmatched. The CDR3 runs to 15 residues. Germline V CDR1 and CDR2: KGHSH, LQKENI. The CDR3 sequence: CASSQGQGLRTEAFF. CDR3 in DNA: TGTGCCAGCTCACAGGGACAGGGGTTGAGGACTGAAGCTTTCTTT.

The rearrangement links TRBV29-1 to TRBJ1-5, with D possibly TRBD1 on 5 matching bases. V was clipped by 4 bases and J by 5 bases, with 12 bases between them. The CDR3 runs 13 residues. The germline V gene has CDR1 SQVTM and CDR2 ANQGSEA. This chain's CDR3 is CSVAGQKDQPQHF. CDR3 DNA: TGCAGCGTTGCAGGACAAAAAGATCAGCCCCAGCATTTT.

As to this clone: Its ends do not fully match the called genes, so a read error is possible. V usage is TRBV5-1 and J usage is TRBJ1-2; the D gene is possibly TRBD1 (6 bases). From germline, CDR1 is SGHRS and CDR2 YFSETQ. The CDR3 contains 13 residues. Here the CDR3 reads CASSLQGNNGYTF. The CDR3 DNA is TGCGCCAGCAGCCTACAGGGTAACAATGGCTACACCTTC.

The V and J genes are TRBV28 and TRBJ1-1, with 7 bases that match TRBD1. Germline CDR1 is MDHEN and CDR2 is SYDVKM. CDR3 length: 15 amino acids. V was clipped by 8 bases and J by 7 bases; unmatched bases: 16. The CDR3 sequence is CASPSRAGGLGEAFF. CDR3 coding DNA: TGTGCCAGCCCATCCAGAGCAGGGGGATTAGGTGAAGCTTTCTTT.

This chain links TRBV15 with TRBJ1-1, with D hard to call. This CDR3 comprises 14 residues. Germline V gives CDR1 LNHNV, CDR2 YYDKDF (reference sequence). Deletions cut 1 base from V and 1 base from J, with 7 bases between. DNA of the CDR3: TGTGCCACCAGCAGAGTGGACTGGAACACTGAAGCTTTCTTT. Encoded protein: CATSRVDWNTEAFF.

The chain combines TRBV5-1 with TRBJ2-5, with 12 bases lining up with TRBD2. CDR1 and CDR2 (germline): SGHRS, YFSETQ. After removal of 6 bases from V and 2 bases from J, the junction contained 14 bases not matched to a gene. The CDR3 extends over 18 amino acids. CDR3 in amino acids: CASNFLLAGGLSQETQYF. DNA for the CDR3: TGCGCCAGCAACTTTCTACTAGCGGGAGGACTAAGTCAAGAGACCCAGTACTTC.

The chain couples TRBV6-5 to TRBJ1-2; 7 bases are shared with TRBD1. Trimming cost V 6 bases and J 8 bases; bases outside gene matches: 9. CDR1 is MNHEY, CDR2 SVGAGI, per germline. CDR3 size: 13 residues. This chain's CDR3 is CASSPDRVGGYTF. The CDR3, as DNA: TGTGCCAGCAGCCCAGACAGGGTCGGAGGCTACACCTTC.

CDR3 DNA: TGTGCCAGTAGTAAGTGGCTAGCGGGAGGAGAGACCCAGTACTTC. It specifies CASSKWLAGGETQYF. The rearrangement joins TRBV19 to TRBJ2-5, with TRBD2 identical over 11 bases. The CDR3 sequence is 15 residues long. Germline V CDR1 and CDR2: LNHDA, SQIVND (reference sequence). Trimming at V came to 4 bases and at J to 4 bases, leaving 5 bases not matched to a gene.

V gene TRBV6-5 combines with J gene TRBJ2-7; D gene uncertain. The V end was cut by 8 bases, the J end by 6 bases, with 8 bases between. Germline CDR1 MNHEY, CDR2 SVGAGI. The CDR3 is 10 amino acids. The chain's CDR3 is CASGLTEQYF. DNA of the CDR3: TGTGCCAGCGGCCTCACCGAGCAGTACTTC.

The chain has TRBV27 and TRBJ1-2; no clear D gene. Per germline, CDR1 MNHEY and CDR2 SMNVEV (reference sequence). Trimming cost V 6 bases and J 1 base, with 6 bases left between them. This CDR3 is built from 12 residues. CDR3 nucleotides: TGTGCCAGCAGCCGAGGTAACTATGGCTACACCTTC. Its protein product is CASSRGNYGYTF.

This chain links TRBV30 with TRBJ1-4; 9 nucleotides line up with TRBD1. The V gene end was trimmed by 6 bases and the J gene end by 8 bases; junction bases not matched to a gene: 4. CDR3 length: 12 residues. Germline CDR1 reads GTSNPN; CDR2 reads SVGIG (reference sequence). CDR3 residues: CACGTGKEKLFF. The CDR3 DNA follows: TGTGCCTGTGGGACAGGGAAGGAAAAACTGTTTTTT.

CDR3 amino acids: CSVSTTAANYGYTF. As DNA, the CDR3 is TGCAGCGTTTCTACTACGGCTGCTAACTATGGCTACACCTTC. The chain uses TRBV29-1 and TRBJ1-2; D gene uncertain. CDR3 size: 14 residues. The germline V gene has CDR1 SQVTM and CDR2 ANQGSEA. V was trimmed by 5 bases and J by 0 bases, leaving 13 bases between them.

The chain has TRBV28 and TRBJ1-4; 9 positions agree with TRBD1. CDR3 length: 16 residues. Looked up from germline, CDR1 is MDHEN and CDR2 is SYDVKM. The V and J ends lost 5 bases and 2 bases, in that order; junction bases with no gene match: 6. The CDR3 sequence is CASSLQGAGTNEKLFF. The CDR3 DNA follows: TGTGCCAGCAGTCTACAGGGGGCAGGGACTAATGAAAAACTGTTTTTT.

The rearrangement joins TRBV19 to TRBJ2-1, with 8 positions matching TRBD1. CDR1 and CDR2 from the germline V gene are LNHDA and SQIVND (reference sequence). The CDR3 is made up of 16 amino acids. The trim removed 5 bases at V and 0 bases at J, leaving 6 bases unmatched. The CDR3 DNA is TGTGCCAGTAGTGTTCGGACAGGGAGCTCCTACAATGAGCAGTTCTTC. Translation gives CASSVRTGSSYNEQFF.

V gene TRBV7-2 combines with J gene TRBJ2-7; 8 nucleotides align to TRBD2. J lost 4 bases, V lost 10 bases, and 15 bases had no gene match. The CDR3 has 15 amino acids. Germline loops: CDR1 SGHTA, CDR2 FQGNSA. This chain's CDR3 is CATPGTPLAEYEQYV. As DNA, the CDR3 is TGTGCCACCCCAGGAACTCCACTAGCGGAGTACGAGCAGTACGTC.

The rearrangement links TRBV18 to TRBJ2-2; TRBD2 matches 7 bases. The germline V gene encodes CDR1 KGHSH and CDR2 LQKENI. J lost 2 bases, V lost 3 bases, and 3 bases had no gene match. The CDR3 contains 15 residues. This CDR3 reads CASSPPSGNTGELFF. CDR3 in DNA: TGTGCCAGCTCACCCCCTAGCGGAAACACCGGGGAGCTGTTTTTT.

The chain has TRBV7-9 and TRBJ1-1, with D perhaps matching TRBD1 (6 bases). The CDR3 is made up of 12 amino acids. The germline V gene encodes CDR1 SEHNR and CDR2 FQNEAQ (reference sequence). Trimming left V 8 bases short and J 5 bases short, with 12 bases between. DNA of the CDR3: TGTGCCAGCCAGAGGGGGTGGACTGAAGCTTTCTTT. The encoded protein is CASQRGWTEAFF. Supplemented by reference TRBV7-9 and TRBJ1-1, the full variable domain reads DTGVSQNPRHKITKRGQNVTFRCDPISEHNRLYWYRQTLGQGPEFLTYFQNEAQLEKSRLLSDRFSAERPKGSFSTLEIQRTEQGDSAMYLCASQRGWTEAFFGQGTRLTVV.

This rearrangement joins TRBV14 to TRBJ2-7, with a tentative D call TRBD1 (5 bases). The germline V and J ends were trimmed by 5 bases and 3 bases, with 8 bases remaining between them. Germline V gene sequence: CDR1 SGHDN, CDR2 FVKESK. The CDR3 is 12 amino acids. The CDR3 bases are TGTGCCAGCAGCTTCGACAGCTACGAGCAGTACTTC. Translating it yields CASSFDSYEQYF.

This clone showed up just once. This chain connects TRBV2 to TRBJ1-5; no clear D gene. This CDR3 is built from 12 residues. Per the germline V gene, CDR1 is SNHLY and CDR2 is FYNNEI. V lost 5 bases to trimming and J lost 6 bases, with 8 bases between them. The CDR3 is CASSMESQPQHF. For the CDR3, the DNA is TGTGCCAGCAGTATGGAGAGTCAGCCCCAGCATTTT.

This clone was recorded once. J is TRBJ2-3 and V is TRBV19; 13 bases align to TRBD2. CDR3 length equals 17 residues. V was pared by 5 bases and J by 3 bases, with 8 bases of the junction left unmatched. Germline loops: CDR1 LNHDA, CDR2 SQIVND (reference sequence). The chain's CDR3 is CASSLPPGLAGTDTQYF. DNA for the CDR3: TGTGCCAGTAGTCTCCCACCGGGACTAGCGGGAACAGATACGCAGTATTTT.

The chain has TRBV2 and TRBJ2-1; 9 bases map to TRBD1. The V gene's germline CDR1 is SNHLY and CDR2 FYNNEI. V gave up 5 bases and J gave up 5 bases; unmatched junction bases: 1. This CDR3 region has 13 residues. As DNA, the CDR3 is TGTGCCAGCAGTCGGACAGGGGACAATGAGCAGTTCTTC. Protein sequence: CASSRTGDNEQFF. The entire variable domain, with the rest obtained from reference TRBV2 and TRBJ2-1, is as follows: EPEVTQTPSHQVTQMGQEVILRCVPISNHLYFYWYRQILGQKVEFLVSFYNNEISEKSEIFDDQFSVERPDGSNFTLKIRSTKLEDSAMYFCASSRTGDNEQFFGPGTRLTVL.

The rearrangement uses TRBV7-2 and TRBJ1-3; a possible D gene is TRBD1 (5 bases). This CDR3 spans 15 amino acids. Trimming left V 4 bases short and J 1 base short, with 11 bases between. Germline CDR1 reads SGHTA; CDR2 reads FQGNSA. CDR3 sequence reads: CASSSSGTSGNTIYF. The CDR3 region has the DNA TGTGCCAGCAGCTCCTCCGGGACTTCTGGAAACACCATATATTTT.

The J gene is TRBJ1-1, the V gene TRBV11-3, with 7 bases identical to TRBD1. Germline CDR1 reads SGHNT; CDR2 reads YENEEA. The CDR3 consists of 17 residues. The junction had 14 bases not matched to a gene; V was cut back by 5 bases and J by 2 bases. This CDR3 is CASSKNRGSSPNTEAFF. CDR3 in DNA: TGTGCCAGCAGCAAAAACAGGGGTTCGTCCCCTAACACTGAAGCTTTCTTT. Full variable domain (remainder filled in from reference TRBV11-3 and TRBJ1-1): EAGVVQSPRYKIIEKKQPVAFWCNPISGHNTLYWYLQNLGQGPELLIRYENEEAVDDSQLPKDRFSAERLKGVDSTLKIQPAELGDSAVYLCASSKNRGSSPNTEAFFGQGTRLTVV.

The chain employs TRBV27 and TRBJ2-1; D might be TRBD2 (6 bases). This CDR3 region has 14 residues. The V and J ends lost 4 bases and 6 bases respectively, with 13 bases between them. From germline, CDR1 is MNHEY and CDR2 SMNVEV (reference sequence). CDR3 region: CASSWRIGSNEQFF. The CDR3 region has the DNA TGTGCCAGCAGTTGGCGAATCGGGAGCAATGAGCAGTTCTTC.